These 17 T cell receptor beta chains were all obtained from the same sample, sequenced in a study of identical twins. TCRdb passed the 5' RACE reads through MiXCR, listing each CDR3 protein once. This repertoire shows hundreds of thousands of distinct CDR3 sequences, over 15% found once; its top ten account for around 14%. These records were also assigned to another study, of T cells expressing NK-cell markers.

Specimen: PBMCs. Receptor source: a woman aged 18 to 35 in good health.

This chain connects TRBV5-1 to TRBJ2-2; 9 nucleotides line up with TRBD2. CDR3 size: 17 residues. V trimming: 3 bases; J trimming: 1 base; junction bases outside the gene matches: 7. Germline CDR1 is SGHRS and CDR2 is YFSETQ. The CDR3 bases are TGCGCCAGCAGCTCTTCCTATAGCGGGGGGAACACCGGGGAGCTGTTTTTT. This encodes CASSSSYSGGNTGELFF.

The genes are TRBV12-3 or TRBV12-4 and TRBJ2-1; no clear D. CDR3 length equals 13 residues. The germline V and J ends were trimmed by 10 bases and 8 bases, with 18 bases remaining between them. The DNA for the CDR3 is TGTGCCATCACCGGTTCTCCCCCCCATGAGCAGTTCTTC. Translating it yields CAITGSPPHEQFF.

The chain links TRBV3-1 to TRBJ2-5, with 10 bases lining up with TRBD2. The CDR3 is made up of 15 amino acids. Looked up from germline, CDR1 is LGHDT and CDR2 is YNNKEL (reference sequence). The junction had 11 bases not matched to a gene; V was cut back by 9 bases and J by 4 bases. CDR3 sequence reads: CASRPTGLAVETQYF. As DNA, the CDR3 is TGTGCCAGTCGGCCTACAGGACTAGCGGTAGAGACCCAGTACTTC.

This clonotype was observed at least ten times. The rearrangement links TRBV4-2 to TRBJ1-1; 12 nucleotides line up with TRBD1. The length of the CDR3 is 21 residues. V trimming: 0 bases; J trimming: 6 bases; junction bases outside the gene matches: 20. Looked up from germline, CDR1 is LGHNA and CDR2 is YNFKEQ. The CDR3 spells CASSQEKISGTGGGGRSEAFF. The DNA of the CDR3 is TGTGCCAGCAGCCAAGAAAAAATATCCGGGACAGGGGGCGGTGGTCGCTCTGAAGCTTTCTTT.

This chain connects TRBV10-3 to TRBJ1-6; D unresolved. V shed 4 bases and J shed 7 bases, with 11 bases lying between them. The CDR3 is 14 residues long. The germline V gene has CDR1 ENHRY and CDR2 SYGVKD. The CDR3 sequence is CAISAAVRNSPLHF. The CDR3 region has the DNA TGTGCCATCAGTGCGGCGGTTCGCAATTCACCCCTCCACTTT.

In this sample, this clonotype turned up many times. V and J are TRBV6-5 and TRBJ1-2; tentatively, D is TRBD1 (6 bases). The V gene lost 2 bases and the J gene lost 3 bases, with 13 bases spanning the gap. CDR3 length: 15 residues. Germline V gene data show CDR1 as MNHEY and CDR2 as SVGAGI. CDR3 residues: CASSYLLQGDYGYTF. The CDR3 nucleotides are TGTGCCAGCAGTTACCTTCTACAGGGAGACTATGGCTACACCTTC.

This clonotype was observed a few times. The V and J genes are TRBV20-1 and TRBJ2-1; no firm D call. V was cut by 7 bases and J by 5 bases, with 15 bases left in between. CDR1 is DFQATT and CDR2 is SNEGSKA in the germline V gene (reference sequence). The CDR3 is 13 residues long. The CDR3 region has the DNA TGCAGTGAGGTACCGCTTAACGACAATGAGCAGTTCTTC. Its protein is CSEVPLNDNEQFF.

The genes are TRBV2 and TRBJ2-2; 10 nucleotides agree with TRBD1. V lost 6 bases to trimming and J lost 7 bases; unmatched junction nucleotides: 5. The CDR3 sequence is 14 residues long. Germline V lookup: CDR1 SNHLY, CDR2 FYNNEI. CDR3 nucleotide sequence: TGTGCCAGCAGCGACAGGGGGCGAGGCGGGGAGCTGTTTTTT. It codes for CASSDRGRGGELFF.

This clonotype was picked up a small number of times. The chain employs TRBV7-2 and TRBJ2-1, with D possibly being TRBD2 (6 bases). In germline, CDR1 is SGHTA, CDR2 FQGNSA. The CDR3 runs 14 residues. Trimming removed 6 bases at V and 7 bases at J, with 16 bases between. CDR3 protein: CASRFPGVRNEQFF. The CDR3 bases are TGTGCCAGCAGGTTCCCGGGGGTGAGGAATGAGCAGTTCTTC.

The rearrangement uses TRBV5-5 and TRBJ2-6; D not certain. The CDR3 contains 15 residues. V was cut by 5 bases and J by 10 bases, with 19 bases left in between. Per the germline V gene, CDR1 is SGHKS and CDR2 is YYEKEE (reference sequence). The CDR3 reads CASSSGPTWENVLTF. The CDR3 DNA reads TGTGCCAGCAGTTCAGGACCTACTTGGGAAAACGTCCTGACTTTC.

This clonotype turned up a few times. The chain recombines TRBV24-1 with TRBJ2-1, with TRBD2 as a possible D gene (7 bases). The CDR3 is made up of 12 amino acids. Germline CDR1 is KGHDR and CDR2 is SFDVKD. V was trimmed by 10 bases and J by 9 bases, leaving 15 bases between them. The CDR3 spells CATGGGGTEQFF. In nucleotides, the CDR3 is TGTGCCACGGGGGGAGGGGGGACTGAGCAGTTCTTC.

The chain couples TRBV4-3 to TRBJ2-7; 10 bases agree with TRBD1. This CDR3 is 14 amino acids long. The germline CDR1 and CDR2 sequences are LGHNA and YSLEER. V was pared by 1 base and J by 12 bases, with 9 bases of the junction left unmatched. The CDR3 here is CASSQGQGALSRYF. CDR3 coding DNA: TGCGCCAGCAGCCAAGGACAGGGGGCCCTCAGTCGGTACTTC.

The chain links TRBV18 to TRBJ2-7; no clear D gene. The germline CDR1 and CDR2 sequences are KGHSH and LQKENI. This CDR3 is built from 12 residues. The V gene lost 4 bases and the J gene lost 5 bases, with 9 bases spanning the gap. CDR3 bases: TGTGCCAGCTCACTGGCGGTCAACGAGCAGTACTTC. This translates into CASSLAVNEQYF.

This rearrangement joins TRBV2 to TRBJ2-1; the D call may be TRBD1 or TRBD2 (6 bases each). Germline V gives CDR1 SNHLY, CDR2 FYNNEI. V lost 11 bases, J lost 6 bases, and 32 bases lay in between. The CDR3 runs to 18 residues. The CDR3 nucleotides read TGTGCCTTCAGTGGGGGGCGGGGATCCCCACCTTTGTCCAATGAGCAGTTCTTC. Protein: CAFSGGRGSPPLSNEQFF.

The CDR3 DNA is TGTGCCAGCAGCTATAGGACGGAGACCCAGTACTTC. Protein product: CASSYRTETQYF. The chain uses TRBV2 and TRBJ2-5; no reliable D call. CDR3 length: 12 residues. The ends were cut back, 6 bases at V and 5 bases at J, with 10 bases in the middle. Germline CDR1 is SNHLY and CDR2 is FYNNEI.

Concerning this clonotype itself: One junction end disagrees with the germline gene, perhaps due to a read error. This CDR3 reads CASNQVKRGYNEQFF. The CDR3 nucleotides are TGTGCCAGCAACCAAGTCAAGCGGGGGTACAATGAGCAGTTCTTC. The chain has TRBV3-1 and TRBJ2-1; 8 nucleotides match TRBD2. Per the germline V gene, CDR1 is LGHDT and CDR2 is YNNKEL (reference sequence). CDR3 length equals 15 residues.

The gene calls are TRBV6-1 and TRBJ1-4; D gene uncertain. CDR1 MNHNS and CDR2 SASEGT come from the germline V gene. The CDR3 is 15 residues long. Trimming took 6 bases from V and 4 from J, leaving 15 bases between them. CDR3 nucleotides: TGTGCCAGCAGCCCCCGCGGCGCCCGTAATGAAAAACTGTTTTTT. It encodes CASSPRGARNEKLFF.